These T cell receptor beta chains were read from a single sample in a study of blood T cell repertoires in COVID-19. Libraries were prepared by immunoSEQ multiplex PCR; TCRdb keeps only in-frame clonotypes and omits some of them. This table holds about 140,000 clones, roughly 85% found once. Sequencing was carried out using peripheral blood. These receptors were obtained from a man in his fifties or sixties with acute or convalescent COVID-19. Both conserved end residues are part of each CDR3. A D gene is named only where the DNA matches it firmly. For some rows the clone size is stated as once, few or many, or as a class when expanded; others skip it.

J: TRBJ2-2
D: TRBD2
V: TRBV6-1
size: NA
CDR3: CASSERVAGGFSRTGELFF
DNA: TGTGCCAGCAGTGAAAGGGTAGCGGGTGGATTCTCGAGGACCGGGGAGCTGTTTTTT

J: TRBJ1-1
D: NA
V: TRBV7-9
size: NA
CDR3: CATSSGMNTEAFF
DNA: TGTGCCACTTCTTCAGGGATGAACACTGAAGCTTTCTTT

J: TRBJ2-7
D: TRBD2
V: TRBV3-1/TRBV3-2
size: NA
CDR3: CASSQDGWPGEGGYEQYF
DNA: TGTGCCAGCAGCCAAGATGGATGGCCTGGAGAGGGAGGGTACGAGCAGTACTTC

J: TRBJ2-1
D: TRBD2
V: TRBV3-1/TRBV3-2
size: NA
CDR3: CASSRTGTSGGASYNEQFF
DNA: TGTGCCAGCAGCCGAACAGGGACTAGCGGGGGGGCCTCCTACAATGAGCAGTTCTTC

J: TRBJ1-5
D: NA
V: TRBV6-5
size: NA
CDR3: CASSIDSYQPQHF
DNA: TGTGCCAGCAGCATTGACAGTTATCAGCCCCAGCATTTT

J: TRBJ2-2
D: NA
V: TRBV14
size: few
CDR3: CASRETTANTGELFF
DNA: TGTGCCAGCAGGGAGACCACGGCGAACACCGGGGAGCTGTTTTTT

J: TRBJ2-5
D: NA
V: TRBV7-9
size: NA
CDR3: CASSLAGRYQETQYF
DNA: TGTGCCAGCAGCTTAGCGGGGCGGTACCAAGAGACCCAGTACTTC

J: TRBJ2-7
D: TRBD2
V: TRBV7-8
size: NA
CDR3: CASTGLAGGKAYEQYF
DNA: TGTGCCAGCACCGGACTAGCGGGGGGAAAAGCCTACGAGCAGTACTTC

J: TRBJ2-7
D: NA
V: TRBV27
size: once
CDR3: CASSLRAGRSSYEQYF
DNA: TGTGCCAGCAGTTTAAGAGCGGGTCGTAGCTCCTACGAGCAGTACTTC

J: TRBJ1-2
D: NA
V: TRBV29-1
size: NA
CDR3: CSVEGVRDVYGYTF
DNA: TGCAGCGTTGAAGGAGTGCGGGACGTCTATGGCTACACCTTC

J: TRBJ2-5
D: NA
V: TRBV11-1
size: NA
CDR3: CASSFRSHQETQYF
DNA: TGTGCCAGCAGCTTCCGTAGCCACCAAGAGACCCAGTACTTC

J: TRBJ2-2
D: NA
V: TRBV12-5
size: NA
CDR3: CASGFRNTGELFF
DNA: TGTGCTAGTGGTTTCAGGAACACCGGGGAGCTGTTTTTT

J: TRBJ1-2
D: NA
V: TRBV19
size: NA
CDR3: CASSPSVGNYGGYTF
DNA: TGTGCCAGTAGTCCCTCGGTCGGTAACTATGGGGGCTACACCTTC

J: TRBJ1-5
D: NA
V: TRBV5-5
size: NA
CDR3: CASSLAGRQPQHF
DNA: TGTGCCAGCAGCTTAGCAGGGCGTCAGCCCCAGCATTTT

J: TRBJ2-7
D: NA
V: TRBV27
size: NA
CDR3: CASSTLGQGNEQYF
DNA: TGTGCCAGTAGCACACTGGGACAAGGAAACGAGCAGTACTTC

J: TRBJ1-1
D: NA
V: TRBV6-2/TRBV6-3
size: few
CDR3: CASSLEAGAAFF
DNA: TGTGCCAGCAGTCTTGAAGCGGGCGCGGCTTTCTTT

J: TRBJ1-3
D: TRBD1
V: TRBV30
size: NA
CDR3: CAWSAGGGNTIYF
DNA: TGTGCCTGGAGTGCAGGGGGTGGAAACACCATATATTTT

J: TRBJ2-5
D: TRBD2
V: TRBV5-1
size: NA
CDR3: CASSPGLAGGQETQYF
DNA: TGCGCCAGCAGCCCTGGACTAGCGGGGGGACAAGAGACCCAGTACTTC

J: TRBJ2-3
D: TRBD2
V: TRBV10-3
size: NA
CDR3: CAIQGGRVTDTQYF
DNA: TGTGCCATTCAGGGAGGGAGGGTCACAGATACGCAGTATTTT

J: TRBJ2-7
D: NA
V: TRBV7-9
size: NA
CDR3: CASSRGPPNSYEQYF
DNA: TGTGCCAGCAGCCGCGGTCCTCCAAACTCCTACGAGCAGTACTTC

J: TRBJ2-1
D: TRBD2
V: TRBV18
size: NA
CDR3: CASSNEGVAGDLTVLEQFF
DNA: TGTGCCAGCTCTAACGAGGGAGTAGCGGGAGACTTGACGGTACTTGAGCAGTTCTTC

J: TRBJ2-3
D: NA
V: TRBV19
size: NA
CDR3: CASSIRGGPTDTQYF
DNA: TGTGCCAGTAGTATTAGGGGGGGCCCCACAGATACGCAGTATTTT

J: TRBJ2-5
D: NA
V: TRBV9
size: NA
CDR3: CASSVAGVQETQYF
DNA: TGTGCCAGCAGCGTAGCGGGGGTCCAAGAGACCCAGTACTTC

J: TRBJ2-3
D: TRBD1
V: TRBV19
size: NA
CDR3: CASSIGTGVWDTQYF
DNA: TGTGCCAGTAGTATTGGGACAGGGGTCTGGGATACGCAGTATTTT

J: TRBJ1-3
D: TRBD1
V: TRBV5-1
size: NA
CDR3: CASSALTGSGNTIYF
DNA: TGCGCCAGCAGCGCTCTGACAGGGTCCGGAAACACCATATATTTT

J: TRBJ2-5
D: TRBD2
V: TRBV24-1
size: NA
CDR3: CATRDAGVKETQYF
DNA: TGTGCCACCAGAGACGCGGGAGTCAAAGAGACCCAGTACTTC

J: TRBJ2-5
D: TRBD1
V: TRBV12-3/TRBV12-4
size: NA
CDR3: CASSVDRAETQYF
DNA: TGTGCCAGCAGTGTGGACAGGGCAGAGACCCAGTACTTC

J: TRBJ2-1
D: NA
V: TRBV5-1
size: NA
CDR3: CASSLELANHNEQFF
DNA: TGCGCCAGCAGCTTGGAACTAGCCAACCACAATGAGCAGTTCTTC

J: TRBJ1-2
D: NA
V: TRBV10-2
size: NA
CDR3: CASSGQRDYGYTF
DNA: TGCGCCAGCAGTGGACAGCGGGACTATGGCTACACCTTC

J: TRBJ2-7
D: TRBD1
V: TRBV9
size: once
CDR3: CASSATGALLYEQYF
DNA: TGTGCCAGCAGCGCAACAGGGGCCCTTCTCTACGAGCAGTACTTC

J: TRBJ2-2
D: NA
V: TRBV9
size: NA
CDR3: CASSSGARIYYANTGELFF
DNA: TGTGCCAGCAGCAGTGGAGCGAGGATTTACTACGCGAACACCGGGGAGCTGTTTTTT

J: TRBJ2-5
D: NA
V: TRBV9
size: once
CDR3: CASSPRYQETQYF
DNA: TGTGCCAGCAGCCCCCGGTACCAAGAGACCCAGTACTTC

J: TRBJ2-6
D: NA
V: TRBV19
size: NA
CDR3: CASSYWANVLTF
DNA: TGTGCCAGTAGTTACTGGGCCAACGTCCTGACTTTC